These T cell receptor beta chains were read from a single sample in a study of cytomegalovirus exposure and HLA in healthy donors. Clones were sequenced by immunoSEQ multiplex PCR, and TCRdb holds only the in-frame ones, with some missing. The sample has 65,000 to 75,000 clones, 70% to 80% seen once; the top ten hold around 6%. The sample consisted of PBMCs. The receptors were sampled from a man aged 45-65 years in good health and CMV-seronegative. Both conserved end residues are part of each CDR3. A D gene is named only where the DNA matches it firmly. Not every row has a clone size; where given, it reads once, few, many or a size class.

TRBV27	TRBJ2-2	TRBD1	few	CASSLGQGFANTGELFF	TGTGCCAGCAGTCTAGGACAGGGGTTCGCGAACACCGGGGAGCTGTTTTTT
TRBV19	TRBJ2-2	-	-	CATTGRLNTGELFF	TGTGCCACCACAGGGAGATTGAACACCGGGGAGCTGTTTTTT
TRBV15	TRBJ2-7	-	-	CATRDTGEGYEQYF	TGTGCCACCAGAGACACGGGAGAGGGGTACGAGCAGTACTTC
TRBV14	TRBJ2-1	-	-	CAGSQVAWSYNEQFF	TGTGCCGGCAGCCAAGTTGCGTGGTCCTACAATGAGCAGTTCTTC
TRBV5-5	TRBJ2-7	-	-	CASSFRELSGEQYF	TGTGCCAGCAGCTTTCGGGAGTTGTCGGGCGAGCAGTACTTC
TRBV2	TRBJ1-2	-	-	CASSEQSGGGYTF	TGTGCCAGCAGTGAACAGTCCGGGGGTGGCTACACCTTC
TRBV18	TRBJ2-7	TRBD2	-	CASSPSRLAGDYEQYF	TGTGCCAGCTCACCATCCCGACTAGCGGGAGACTACGAGCAGTACTTC
TRBV10-3	TRBJ2-2	TRBD1	-	CASCGATGDGELFF	TGTGCCTCTTGTGGGGCTACAGGGGACGGGGAGCTGTTTTTT
TRBV10-3	TRBJ1-2	TRBD1	-	CAISAQGVGDGYTF	TGTGCCATCAGTGCCCAGGGGGTGGGCGATGGCTACACCTTC
TRBV27	TRBJ1-1	-	-	CASSLGGRGLNTEAFF	TGTGCCAGCAGTTTAGGAGGGCGGGGCCTGAACACTGAAGCTTTCTTT
TRBV7-2	TRBJ2-5	-	few	CASSPPRASLGETQYF	TGTGCCAGCAGCCCACCCCGGGCTAGCTTGGGCGAGACCCAGTACTTC
TRBV7-6	TRBJ1-2	TRBD1	-	CASSLTTGVGYTF	TGTGCCAGCAGCTTAACGACAGGGGTTGGCTACACCTTC
TRBV18	TRBJ1-1	-	once	CASSPGLNNEAFF	TGTGCCAGCTCACCAGGGCTAAATAATGAAGCTTTCTTT